Here is one T cell receptor beta chain with its context. The antigen is undetermined. Here immunoSEQ multiplex PCR was the method, and the copy in TCRdb shows in-frame clones only, minus some. This sample has roughly 20,000 clones; about three quarters occur once, and the top ten carry 2% to 3%. This record belongs to a study of PD-1 blockade in classical Hodgkin lymphoma. Study-wide points: Those starting nivolumab under 1 year post-ASCT were excluded. Why the repertoires differ is still unclear, perhaps disease activity or prior therapy. Lower baseline TCR diversity was reported for newly diagnosed patients than for healthy donors.

The CDR3 is made up of 18 amino acids. Time point reported: cycle 4 day 1 (C4D1), after five to seven weeks of nivolumab. With no exception, relapse followed autologous stem cell transplantation in all patients, and brentuximab vedotin exposure varied. Researchers report purifying CD4+ T cells from thawed PBMCs by magnetic negative selection. V and J are TRBV12-1 and TRBJ1-4. TRBV12-1 is flagged as a pseudogene. The clonotype originates from a human donor with classical Hodgkin lymphoma. Sequencing was performed on CD4+ T cells from blood, taken before the fourth cycle of nivolumab. The CDR3, as DNA: TGTGCCAGCAGTGACGCTAGCTGTCTCCTAGTCGACAATGAAAAACTGTTTTTT. This encodes CASSDASCLLVDNEKLFF.